The TCR beta chain under discussion was sequenced for a study of cytomegalovirus exposure and HLA in healthy donors. This PCR relied on a set of 60 Vbeta primers and 13 Jbeta primers. Data came from immunoSEQ multiplex PCR; TCRdb stores just in-frame clones and leaves some out. The data hold roughly 120,000 clones, with 65% to 80% observed a single time. Per germline, CDR1 LNHNV and CDR2 YYDKDF (reference sequence). V lost 5 bases and J lost 6; bases outside the gene matches: 3. The CDR3 is made up of 14 amino acids. Everyone who donated was a healthy bone marrow donor. The receptor's source is a human donor in good health. The chain uses TRBV15 and TRBJ1-5; TRBD1 matches at 11 bases. Sequences were obtained from PBMCs. CDR3 sequence: CATSLGTGGQPQHF. CDR3 DNA sequence: TGTGCCACCAGCCTCGGGACAGGGGGTCAGCCCCAGCATTTT.